Sequencing of this TCR beta chain was carried out in a study of metastatic and nonmetastatic thyroid tumors. Across the study: A comparison of repertoires was made across blood and tumor or nodule tissue from malignant and benign thyroid patients.

Using MiXCR, TCRdb re-called clones from the PCR reads. The repertoire holds roughly 40,000 clones, with about 15% as singletons. Each patient went into thyroid surgery without having received any treatment. Germline V gene sequence: CDR1 SGHAT, CDR2 FQNNGV. The CDR3 consists of 14 residues. Trimming stripped 1 base from V and 8 bases from J, with 12 bases between. The table lists this clone with many counts. This TCR came from a male donor with papillary thyroid cancer or a benign thyroid nodule (not recorded which). Some clones in this sample may be carry-over from other donors' samples. Sequencing used blood. V gene TRBV11-2 combines with J gene TRBJ2-1; the D is unclear. Written as DNA, the CDR3 is TGTGCCAGCAGCTTAGGGCTCTTTGCCCATGAGCAGTTCTTC. This sequence encodes CASSLGLFAHEQFF.